This T cell receptor beta chain stems from a study of T cell responses to AZD1222 COVID-19 vaccine. Findings of the study overall: Baseline serostatus was positive in only a handful of AZD1222 recipients. Unmutated variant regions are reportedly the target of nearly half of TCRs that are spike-specific. Compared with day 0, the breadth and depth of the Spike-specific TCR repertoire rose significantly after two doses of AZD1222.

This CDR3 contains 14 residues. V was shortened by 0 bases and J by 6 bases, with 12 bases between the two germline ends. CDR1 is LGHDT, CDR2 YNNKEL, per germline (reference sequence). About this clone itself: Its matching antigen is unknown.

The repertoire was sequenced with immunoSEQ multiplex PCR; TCRdb's copy has only in-frame clones and lacks some. The sample shows 130,000 to 150,000 clones, about 91% of them seen only once. V gene TRBV3-1 (or the pseudogene TRBV3-2) combines with J gene TRBJ2-7, with D maybe TRBD1 (5 bases). This sequence was found in an adult in good health. The source material was peripheral blood, sampled on day 0 of AZD1222 vaccination. CDR3 amino acids: CASSQDWSGREQYF. CDR3 nucleotides: TGTGCCAGCAGCCAAGATTGGTCAGGGCGCGAGCAGTACTTC.